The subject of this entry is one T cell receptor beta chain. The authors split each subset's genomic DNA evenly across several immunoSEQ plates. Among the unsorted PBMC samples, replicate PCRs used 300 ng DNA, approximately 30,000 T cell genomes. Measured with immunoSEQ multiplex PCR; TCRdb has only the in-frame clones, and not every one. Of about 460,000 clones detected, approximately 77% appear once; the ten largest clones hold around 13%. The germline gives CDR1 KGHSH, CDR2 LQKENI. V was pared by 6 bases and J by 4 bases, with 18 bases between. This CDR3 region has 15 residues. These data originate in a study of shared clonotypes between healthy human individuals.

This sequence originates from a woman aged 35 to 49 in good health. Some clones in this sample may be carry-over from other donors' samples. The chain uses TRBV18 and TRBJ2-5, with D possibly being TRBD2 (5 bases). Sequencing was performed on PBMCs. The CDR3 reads CASSQDLQRPETQYF. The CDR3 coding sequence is TGTGCCAGCTCCCAGGACCTGCAGCGGCCAGAGACCCAGTACTTC.